Included here is one T cell receptor (beta chain) sequence, with context. The data were obtained in a study of blood T cell repertoires in COVID-19. Only in-frame clones appear in the TCRdb table, and some are missing; sequencing was by immunoSEQ multiplex PCR. The sample carries 350,000 or so clones, approximately 86% recorded once. The length of the CDR3 is 14 residues. V trimming: 6 bases; J trimming: 4 bases; junction bases outside the gene matches: 6. CDR1 and CDR2 (germline): MNHEY, SVGAGI. Input material: PBMCs or T cells enriched from blood (not recorded which). The V and J genes are TRBV6-5 and TRBJ1-2, with 9 nucleotides matching TRBD1. This sequence originates from a middle-aged woman with acute COVID-19. CDR3 residues: CASSRQGVGYGYTF. The CDR3, as DNA: TGTGCCAGCAGCCGACAGGGGGTCGGCTATGGCTACACCTTC.